This TCR beta chain was documented in a study of read filtering for tumor transcriptome and immune sequencing (dated by TCRdb to the early 2020s). With respect to the entire study: The cohort was composed of more than 16 male and roughly 13 female patients, with a mean age of roughly 70 years and an age range of roughly 45 to 90. One main goal was a read-filtering strategy for immune repertoire data, in particular deciding whether clonotypes backed by only one read should be removed. TCR-region mapped reads per sample ranged from about 4.05 to 11 million with IR-seq versus only roughly 75 to 1273 with RNA-seq. After DNase treatment, whole-transcriptome libraries were prepared using the TruSeq RNA Access Library Prep Kit. TCR repertoires obtained by targeted immune repertoire sequencing and by bulk whole-transcriptome sequencing performed on the same bone marrow samples were compared. By revised international staging, roughly 8 patients were R-ISS I, around 15 were R-ISS II and over 5 were R-ISS III. What the work shows at the level of the full study, not this receptor alone: The correlation between IR-seq and RNA-seq shared clonotype proportions was increased by removal of single-read clonotypes. Clonotypes were captured by IR-seq at much higher depth and more reliably than by RNA-seq, and smaller IR-seq throughput was sufficient for identification of most shared clonotypes. The sorted CD138-negative fraction was composed of a mixed bone marrow immune population rather than of purified T cells. In IR-seq, 80% to 85% of clonotypes but roughly 4% of total reads were represented by single-read clonotypes, whereas in RNA-seq, 74.6% of clonotypes and about 40% of reads were represented by single-read clonotypes.

This clonotype was detected many times. The antigen this receptor binds is unknown. Qualities for individual bases were not recorded, and no much larger clone is one base off. V and J are truncated by 3 bases and 6 bases respectively, leaving an intervening sequence of 4 bases. The germline V gene yields MGHRA for CDR1 and YSYEKL for CDR2. From the cysteine through the phenylalanine, the CDR3 covers 11 amino acids. Of all the DNA, just the CDR3 is kept, 33 bases in frame from base 1. Each patient had bone marrow sampled at the time of active disease. Bone marrow mononuclear cells were isolated by Ficoll-Hypaque density gradient centrifugation. CD138-negative cells were obtained by negative selection after labeling with CD138 magnetic microbeads on a MACS separator, removing myeloma plasma cells. Purity of the isolated cells was checked by flow cytometry on an Attune NxT using CD138 antibodies. Total RNA was extracted using TRIzol reagent and was quantified on a NanoDrop spectrophotometer. For each patient, the CD138-negative bone marrow sample underwent paired RNA-seq and IR-seq.

TCR libraries were built from 400 ng RNA with the Immunoverse kit, using molecular barcoded adaptors covering alpha/delta and beta/gamma chains. TCR library preparation used the same RNA that was used for transcriptome sequencing. TCR libraries were sequenced on an Illumina HiSeq 4000 with 2 x 150 cycles. In the authors' own workflow: Using MiXCR, which included quality filtering and error correction, TCR reads were aligned to human V, D, J and C references and then assembled into CDR3 clonotypes. Clonotype counts and gene usage diversity were analyzed with the tcR package in R. Raw mapping reads were checked after the RNA-seq reads had been mapped by STAR aligner version 2.5.3a onto the human GRCh37 genome. IR-seq fastq files were randomly downsampled with Seqtk 1.3 to test the effect of sequencing depth on detected clonotypes. TCRdb trimmed the raw reads at Q25, called clones with MiXCR and kept productive beta chains. Here each entry gathers all rows of one CDR3 protein and keeps the most common genes and DNA. The V and J calls were not made by the authors but by TCRdb's processing. This sample lists 50,000 or so distinct CDR3 sequences; approximately 13% were detected once. The top ten constitute 15% to 20% of the sample.

The sequence was obtained from a donor at least 40 years old with multiple myeloma. The V and J genes are TRBV4-1 and TRBJ2-3; too little of a D gene remains to name it. The specimen was a population of CD138-negative cells sorted from bone marrow. The cell subset or site label of this sample denotes: bone marrow mononuclear cells depleted of CD138+ plasma/myeloma cells by negative magnetic selection. DNA sequence: TGCGCCAGCAGCCACCTTGATACGCAGTATTTT. Translated, this is CASSHLDTQYF.